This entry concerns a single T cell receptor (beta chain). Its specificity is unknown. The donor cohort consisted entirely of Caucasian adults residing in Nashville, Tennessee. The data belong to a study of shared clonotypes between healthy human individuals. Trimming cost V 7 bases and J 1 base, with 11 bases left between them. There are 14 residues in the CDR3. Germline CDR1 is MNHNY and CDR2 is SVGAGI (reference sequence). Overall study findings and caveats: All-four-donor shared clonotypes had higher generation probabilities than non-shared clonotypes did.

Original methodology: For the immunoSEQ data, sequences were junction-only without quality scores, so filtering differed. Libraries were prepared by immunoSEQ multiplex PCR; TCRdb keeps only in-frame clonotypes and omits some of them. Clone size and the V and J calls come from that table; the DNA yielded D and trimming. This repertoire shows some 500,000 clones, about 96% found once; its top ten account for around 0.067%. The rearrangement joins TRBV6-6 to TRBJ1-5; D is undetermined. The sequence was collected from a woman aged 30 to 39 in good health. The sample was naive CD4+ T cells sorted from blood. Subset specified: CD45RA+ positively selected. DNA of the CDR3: TGTGCCAGCACCCGGGCGGGGAGCAATCAGCCCCAGCATTTT. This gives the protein CASTRAGSNQPQHF.